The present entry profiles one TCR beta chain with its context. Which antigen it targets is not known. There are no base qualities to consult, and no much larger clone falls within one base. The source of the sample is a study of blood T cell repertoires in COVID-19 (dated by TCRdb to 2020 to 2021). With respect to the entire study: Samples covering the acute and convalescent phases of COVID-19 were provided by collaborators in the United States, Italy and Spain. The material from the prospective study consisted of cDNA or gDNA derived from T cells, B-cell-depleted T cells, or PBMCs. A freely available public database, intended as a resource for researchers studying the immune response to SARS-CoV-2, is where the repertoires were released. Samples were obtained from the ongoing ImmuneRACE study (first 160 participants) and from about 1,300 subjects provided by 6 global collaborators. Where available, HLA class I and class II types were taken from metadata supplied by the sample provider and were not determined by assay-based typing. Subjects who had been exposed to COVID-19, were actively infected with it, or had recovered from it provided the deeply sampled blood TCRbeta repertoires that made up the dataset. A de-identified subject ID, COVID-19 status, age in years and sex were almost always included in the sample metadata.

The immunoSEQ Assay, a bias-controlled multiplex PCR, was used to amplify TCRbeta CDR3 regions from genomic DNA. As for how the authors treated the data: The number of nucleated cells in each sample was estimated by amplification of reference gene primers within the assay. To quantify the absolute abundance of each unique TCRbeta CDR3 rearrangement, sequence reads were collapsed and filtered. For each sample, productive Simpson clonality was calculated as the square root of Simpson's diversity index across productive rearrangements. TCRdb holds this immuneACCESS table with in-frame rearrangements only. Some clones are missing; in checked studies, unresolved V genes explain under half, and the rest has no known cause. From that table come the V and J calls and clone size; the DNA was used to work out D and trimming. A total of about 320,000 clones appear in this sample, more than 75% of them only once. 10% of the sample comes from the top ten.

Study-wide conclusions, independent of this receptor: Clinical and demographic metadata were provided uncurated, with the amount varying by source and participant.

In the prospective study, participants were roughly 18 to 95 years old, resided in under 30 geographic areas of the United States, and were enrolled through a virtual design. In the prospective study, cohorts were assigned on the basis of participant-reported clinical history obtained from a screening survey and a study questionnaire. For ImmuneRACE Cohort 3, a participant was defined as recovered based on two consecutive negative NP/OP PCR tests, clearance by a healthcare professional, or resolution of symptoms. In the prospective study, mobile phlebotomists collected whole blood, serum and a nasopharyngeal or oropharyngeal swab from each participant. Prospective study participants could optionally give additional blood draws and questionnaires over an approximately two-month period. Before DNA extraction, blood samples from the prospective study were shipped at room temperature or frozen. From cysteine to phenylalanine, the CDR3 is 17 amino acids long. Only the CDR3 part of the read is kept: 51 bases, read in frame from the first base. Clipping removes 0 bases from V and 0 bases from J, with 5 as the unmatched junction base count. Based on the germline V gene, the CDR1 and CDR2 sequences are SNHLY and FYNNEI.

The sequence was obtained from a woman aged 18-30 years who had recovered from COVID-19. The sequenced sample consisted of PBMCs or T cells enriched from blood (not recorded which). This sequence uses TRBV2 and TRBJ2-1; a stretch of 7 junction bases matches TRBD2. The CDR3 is CASSEATSVSSYNEQFF. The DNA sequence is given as TGTGCCAGCAGTGAAGCTACTAGCGTAAGCTCCTACAATGAGCAGTTCTTC.